The clone carrying this TCR beta chain has just one count. Germline values: CDR1 SGHDT, CDR2 YYEEEE. This CDR3 spans 13 amino acids. Trimming removed 2 bases from V and 5 bases from J, with 10 bases in between. This entry belongs to a study of OX40 agonist ivuxolimab in advanced cancers. Across the whole study: Allowance was made for prior anti-PD-1, anti-PD-L1 or anti-CTLA-4 therapy, and roughly 40% had some. Three patients responded partially, comprising one with hepatocellular carcinoma and two with cutaneous melanoma.

Clones were read by immunoSEQ multiplex PCR, and TCRdb kept only the in-frame ones, dropping some. The sample holds about 52,000 clones, 88% seen once. The V and J genes are TRBV5-6 and TRBJ1-2; D gene unclear. The sequence was collected from an adult with an advanced solid tumor such as melanoma, head and neck, liver or kidney cancer. The input for sequencing was CD4+ or CD8+ T cells sorted from blood, taken in a trial of the OX40 agonist ivuxolimab. The CDR3 coding sequence is TGTGCCAGCAGCTTACGGGTTACTTATGGCTACACCTTC. Its translation: CASSLRVTYGYTF.